The 28 T cell receptor beta chains below come from one sample, sequenced in a study of vaccination and CD4 T cells after COVID-19. Treatment meaning: 10-day PBMC culture with coronavirus spike peptide pools or control peptides (ViraFEST assay). CD4+ T cells that had been cultured provided DNA sequenced with the Oncomine TCR Beta short-read assay. TCRdb re-analysed the PCR reads in MiXCR, keeping a single row per CDR3 protein. In the table there are approximately 16,000 distinct CDR3 sequences, roughly 36% of which are singletons. These receptors' antigens are unknown. Specimen: CD4+ T cells from blood, cultured in vitro, collected before SARS-CoV-2 vaccination. These TCRs come from a human donor who received a COVID-19 vaccine.

This chain joins TRBV27 and TRBJ2-1; D gene uncertain. With 5 bases removed from V and 7 bases from J, the gap between germline ends came to 6 bases. Germline lookup yields CDR1 MNHEY and CDR2 SMNVEV (reference sequence). The CDR3 contains 11 residues. The DNA of the CDR3 is TGTGCCAGCAGTAAGGGTAATGAGCAGTTCTTC. Translating it yields CASSKGNEQFF.

This clonotype was observed a handful of times. The chain joins TRBV2 to TRBJ2-7; 8 bases line up with TRBD1. Germline loops: CDR1 SNHLY, CDR2 FYNNEI. The CDR3 extends over 13 amino acids. V shed 5 bases and J 2 bases; nucleotides not matched to a gene: 2. The CDR3 DNA reads TGTGCCAGCAGTTTGGACAGGGCCTACGAGCAGTACTTC. This encodes CASSLDRAYEQYF.

The V call is TRBV30, the J call TRBJ2-5, with 8 bases matching TRBD2. The CDR3 extends over 11 amino acids. Germline assignment: CDR1 GTSNPN and CDR2 SVGIG (reference sequence). The CDR3 DNA follows: TGTGCATTTAGGGCGGGGGGGACCCAGTACTTC. Its protein product is CAFRAGGTQYF.

The chain links TRBV20-1 to TRBJ2-3; D is unresolved. CDR1 and CDR2 from the germline V gene are DFQATT and SNEGSKA (reference sequence). Deletions cut 3 bases from V and 4 bases from J, with 5 bases between. The CDR3 loop spans 11 amino acids. CDR3 bases: TGCAGTGCTAGTGGCGCAGATACGCAGTATTTT. Its translation is CSASGADTQYF.

The chain employs TRBV7-8 and TRBJ2-7, with 7 bases that match TRBD1. The CDR3 covers 14 residues. V dropped 5 bases and J dropped 1; count of bases not matched to a gene: 5. The germline V gene encodes CDR1 SGHVS and CDR2 FQNEAQ. The CDR3 loop reads CASSINRGSYEQYF. CDR3 DNA sequence: TGTGCCAGCAGCATTAACAGGGGATCCTACGAGCAGTACTTC.

The chain combines TRBV12-3 or TRBV12-4 with TRBJ2-7; 11 bases fit TRBD2. The CDR3 spans 15 residues. J gave up 5 bases and V 3 bases, and 6 bases lay outside the gene matches. The CDR3 reads CASSFSGGAFDEQYF. The CDR3 region has the DNA TGTGCCAGCAGTTTTAGCGGGGGGGCTTTCGACGAGCAGTACTTC.

The V gene is TRBV5-4, the J gene TRBJ2-7, with 8 bases lining up with TRBD1. CDR1 and CDR2 (germline): SGHNT, YYREEE (reference sequence). The V segment lost 4 bases and the J segment 6 bases; nucleotides outside the gene matches: 9. The CDR3 covers 14 residues. DNA for the CDR3: TGTGCCAGCAGCCTGGGACAGGTTGTTGGCGAGCAGTACTTC. Translated: CASSLGQVVGEQYF.

The chain carries TRBV7-9 and TRBJ2-3, with D perhaps TRBD2 (6 bases). Trimming shortened V by 4 bases and J by 3 bases, and 20 bases separated the two germline ends. The CDR3 is made up of 17 amino acids. Germline lookup yields CDR1 SEHNR and CDR2 FQNEAQ (reference sequence). This CDR3 is CASSSSGGALGTDTQYF. In DNA form, the CDR3 reads TGTGCCAGCAGCTCGTCGGGCGGGGCCTTGGGGACAGATACGCAGTATTTT.

This clonotype was seen just once. The chain recombines TRBV6-1 with TRBJ2-7, with 9 bases lining up with TRBD2. Germline values: CDR1 MNHNS, CDR2 SASEGT. The CDR3 runs 14 residues. V shed 10 bases, J shed 2 bases, and the junction held 9 bases outside the gene matches. As DNA, the CDR3 is TGTGCCACCACCCCTAGCGGGGATACCTACGAGCAGTACTTC. Its translation: CATTPSGDTYEQYF.

The rearrangement links TRBV20-1 to TRBJ2-7; 10 nucleotides match TRBD1. This CDR3 is 14 amino acids long. The V gene end was trimmed by 4 bases and the J gene end by 2 bases; junction bases not matched to a gene: 5. Germline V lookup: CDR1 DFQATT, CDR2 SNEGSKA (reference sequence). The CDR3 loop is CSAKPGQGPYEQYF. The CDR3 coding sequence is TGCAGTGCTAAGCCGGGACAGGGGCCCTACGAGCAGTACTTC.

The CDR3 DNA reads TGTGCCATCACTAGAAGTGGCGAACCTGAAGCTTTCTTT. The encoded protein is CAITRSGEPEAFF. This chain links TRBV10-3 with TRBJ1-1, with D unclear. The CDR3 is 13 amino acids. CDR1 is ENHRY, CDR2 SYGVKD, per germline. V was cut by 7 bases and J by 6 bases, with 15 bases left in between.

This clonotype was observed a single time. The chain joins TRBV5-5 to TRBJ2-6, with a possible D match to TRBD1 (5 bases). The V gene lost 2 bases and the J gene lost 4 bases, with 16 bases spanning the gap. The CDR3 loop spans 17 amino acids. Germline CDR1 is SGHKS and CDR2 is YYEKEE (reference sequence). CDR3 sequence: CASSFRQGLGGANVLTF. CDR3 DNA: TGTGCCAGCAGCTTTAGGCAGGGTCTAGGAGGGGCCAACGTCCTGACTTTC.

This sequence joins TRBV29-1 and TRBJ2-7, with a weak D call TRBD1 (6 bases). Germline V gene lookup returns CDR1 SQVTM and CDR2 ANQGSEA. The length of the CDR3 is 12 residues. V dropped 7 bases and J dropped 1 base, with 11 bases sitting between them. The CDR3 reads CSGQDRSYEQYF. CDR3 bases: TGCAGCGGACAGGATAGATCCTACGAGCAGTACTTC.

A few counts support this clonotype. The chain joins TRBV7-8 to TRBJ2-1, with D maybe TRBD2 (5 bases). This CDR3 is built from 17 residues. CDR1 is SGHVS and CDR2 is FQNEAQ in the germline V gene. With 1 base removed from V and 0 bases from J, the gap between germline ends came to 13 bases. CDR3 DNA sequence: TGTGCCAGCAGCTTAGAAACAGCGGAGAGCTCCTACAATGAGCAGTTCTTC. Protein: CASSLETAESSYNEQFF.

This clonotype has only a few counts. V gene TRBV4-2 combines with J gene TRBJ2-6; the match to TRBD1 covers 12 bases. V trimming: 4 bases; J trimming: 3 bases; junction bases outside the gene matches: 7. The germline CDR1 and CDR2 sequences are LGHNA and YNFKEQ. The CDR3 extends over 18 amino acids. This CDR3 is CASSLTGQGAGGANVLTF. The CDR3 region has the DNA TGTGCCAGCAGCCTTACGGGACAGGGGGCCGGTGGGGCCAACGTCCTGACTTTC.

The genes are TRBV7-2 and TRBJ1-4; no firm D call. The germline V and J ends were trimmed by 5 bases and 3 bases, with 10 bases remaining between them. The CDR3 has 14 residues. The germline V gene has CDR1 SGHTA and CDR2 FQGNSA. CDR3 sequence: CASSVSLSNEKLFF. The CDR3, as DNA: TGTGCCAGCAGCGTCAGCCTTTCTAATGAAAAACTGTTTTTT.

The gene calls are TRBV14 and TRBJ1-3; no firm D call. Trimming took off 4 bases at V and 4 bases at J, with 5 bases between the two ends. This CDR3 is built from 12 residues. Germline V gives CDR1 SGHDN, CDR2 FVKESK. The CDR3 sequence: CASSLGGNTIYF. In DNA form, the CDR3 reads TGTGCCAGCAGCCTTGGGGGAAACACCATATATTTT.

This clonotype has only a few counts. J is TRBJ1-5 and V is TRBV5-1, with no clear D. This CDR3 comprises 13 residues. Per the germline V gene, CDR1 is SGHRS and CDR2 is YFSETQ. Deletions cut 1 base from V and 3 bases from J, with 5 bases between. CDR3 nucleotides: TGCGCCAGCAGCTTGTTGCCCAATCAGCCCCAGCATTTT. Protein sequence: CASSLLPNQPQHF. The full variable domain, with the rest looked up from reference TRBV5-1 and TRBJ1-5, is KAGVTQTPRYLIKTRGQQVTLSCSPISGHRSVSWYQQTPGQGLQFLFEYFSETQRNKGNFPGRFSGRQFSNSRSEMNVSTLELGDSALYLCASSLLPNQPQHFGDGTRLSIL.

This rearrangement joins TRBV30 to TRBJ2-5, with a possible D match to TRBD1 (5 bases). Germline loops: CDR1 GTSNPN, CDR2 SVGIG (reference sequence). This CDR3 contains 13 residues. Trimming shortened V by 1 base and J by 5 bases, and 11 bases separated the two germline ends. CDR3 DNA: TGTGCCTGGAGTGCAGGGTTCGGGGAGACCCAGTACTTC. It is translated as CAWSAGFGETQYF.

V usage is TRBV2 and J usage is TRBJ2-3, with TRBD2 matching over 12 bases. J was trimmed by 4 bases and V by 11 bases; bases with no gene match: 7. Germline CDR1 and CDR2: SNHLY and FYNNEI. This CDR3 has 14 residues. CDR3 coding DNA: TGTGCCGCCCGGACTAGCGGGGTGGCAGATACGCAGTATTTT. It is translated as CAARTSGVADTQYF.

V usage is TRBV25-1 and J usage is TRBJ2-7; 9 bases are shared with TRBD1. This CDR3 is built from 13 residues. Germline loops: CDR1 MGHDK, CDR2 SYGVNS. CDR3 protein: CATGGPLSDEQYF. CDR3 nucleotide sequence: TGTGCAACAGGGGGCCCACTCAGCGACGAGCAGTACTTC.

The rearrangement joins TRBV2 to TRBJ1-1; tentative D call: TRBD1 (5 bases). V lost 2 bases to trimming and J lost 6 bases, with 10 bases between them. The germline V gene has CDR1 SNHLY and CDR2 FYNNEI. The CDR3 is made up of 13 amino acids. The CDR3 nucleotides read TGTGCCAGCAGTGAACTGAGGGGCGCTGAAGCTTTCTTT. The encoded protein is CASSELRGAEAFF.

The genes are TRBV28 and TRBJ1-5; TRBD1 might be the D (5 bases). The length of the CDR3 is 13 residues. The germline V and J ends were trimmed by 2 bases and 7 bases, with 9 bases remaining between them. The V gene's germline CDR1 is MDHEN and CDR2 SYDVKM. CDR3 loop: CASSLGGEQPQHF. CDR3 coding DNA: TGTGCCAGCAGTTTAGGGGGGGAACAGCCCCAGCATTTT.

Written as DNA, the CDR3 is TGCAGTGCTAGAGTTCAGGGAGCTGAAGCTTTCTTT. Translated, it gives CSARVQGAEAFF. V and J are TRBV20-1 and TRBJ1-1, with a possible D match to TRBD1 (5 bases). The CDR3 covers 12 residues. The V gene's germline CDR1 is DFQATT and CDR2 SNEGSKA (reference sequence). Between the trimmed V and J ends, which lost 1 base and 6 bases, there was a span of 9 bases.

The rearrangement joins TRBV6-5 to TRBJ1-5; TRBD1 matches at 7 bases. Germline CDR1 reads MNHEY; CDR2 reads SVGAGI. With 2 bases clipped from V and 4 bases from J, the junction kept 5 bases outside the gene matches. The CDR3 spans 15 residues. The CDR3 DNA follows: TGTGCCAGCAGTTACCAGGGGGGGGAAAATCAGCCCCAGCATTTT. Its translation is CASSYQGGENQPQHF.

The rearrangement joins TRBV30 to TRBJ2-2; D is uncertain. Germline V CDR1 and CDR2: GTSNPN, SVGIG (reference sequence). The CDR3 is made up of 15 amino acids. The V end lost 0 bases, the J end lost 2 bases, and 10 bases lay between the germline ends. The DNA for the CDR3 is TGTGCCTGGAGTGTACCCCTTATTAACACCGGGGAGCTGTTTTTT. Its protein is CAWSVPLINTGELFF.

This chain joins TRBV7-9 and TRBJ2-1; the D gene is possibly TRBD2 (7 bases). The CDR3 totals 16 residues. The V end was cut by 3 bases, the J end by 7 bases, with 19 bases between. Per germline, CDR1 SEHNR and CDR2 FQNEAQ (reference sequence). CDR3 DNA: TGTGCCAGCAGCTTGGGCGGGGGCCATAAAGGTAATGAGCAGTTCTTC. This translates into CASSLGGGHKGNEQFF.

The V gene is TRBV19, the J gene TRBJ2-2; tentative D call: TRBD2 (7 bases). The V end was cut by 7 bases, the J end by 3 bases, with 18 bases between. The germline CDR1 and CDR2 sequences are LNHDA and SQIVND (reference sequence). The CDR3 totals 16 residues. The CDR3 DNA reads as TGTGCCAGTATGAGGGGGGGGGGCCGGGACACCGGGGAGCTGTTTTTT. This encodes CASMRGGGRDTGELFF.